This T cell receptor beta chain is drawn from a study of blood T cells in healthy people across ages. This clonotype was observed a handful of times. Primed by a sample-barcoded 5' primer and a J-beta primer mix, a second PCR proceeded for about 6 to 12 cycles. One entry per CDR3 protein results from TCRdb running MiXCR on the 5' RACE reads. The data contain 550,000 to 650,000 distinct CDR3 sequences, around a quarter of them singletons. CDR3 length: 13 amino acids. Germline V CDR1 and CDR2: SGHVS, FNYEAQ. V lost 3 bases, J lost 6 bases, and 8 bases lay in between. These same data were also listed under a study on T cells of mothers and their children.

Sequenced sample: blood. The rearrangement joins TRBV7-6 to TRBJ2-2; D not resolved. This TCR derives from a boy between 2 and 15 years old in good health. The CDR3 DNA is TGTGCCAGCAGCTTCCGGGCTCCCGGGGAGCTGTTTTTT. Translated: CASSFRAPGELFF.